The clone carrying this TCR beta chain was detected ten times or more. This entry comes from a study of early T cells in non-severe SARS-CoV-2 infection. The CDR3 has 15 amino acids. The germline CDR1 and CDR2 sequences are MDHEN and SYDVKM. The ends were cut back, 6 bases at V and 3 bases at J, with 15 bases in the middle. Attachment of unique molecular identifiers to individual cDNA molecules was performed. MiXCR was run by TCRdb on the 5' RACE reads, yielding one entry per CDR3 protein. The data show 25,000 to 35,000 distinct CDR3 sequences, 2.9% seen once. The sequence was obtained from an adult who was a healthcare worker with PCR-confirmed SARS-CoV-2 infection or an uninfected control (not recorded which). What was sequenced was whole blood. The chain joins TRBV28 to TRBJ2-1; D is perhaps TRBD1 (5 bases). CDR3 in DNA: TGTGCCAGCAGCTCTACCGAGGACAACTACAATGAGCAGTTCTTC. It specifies CASSSTEDNYNEQFF.